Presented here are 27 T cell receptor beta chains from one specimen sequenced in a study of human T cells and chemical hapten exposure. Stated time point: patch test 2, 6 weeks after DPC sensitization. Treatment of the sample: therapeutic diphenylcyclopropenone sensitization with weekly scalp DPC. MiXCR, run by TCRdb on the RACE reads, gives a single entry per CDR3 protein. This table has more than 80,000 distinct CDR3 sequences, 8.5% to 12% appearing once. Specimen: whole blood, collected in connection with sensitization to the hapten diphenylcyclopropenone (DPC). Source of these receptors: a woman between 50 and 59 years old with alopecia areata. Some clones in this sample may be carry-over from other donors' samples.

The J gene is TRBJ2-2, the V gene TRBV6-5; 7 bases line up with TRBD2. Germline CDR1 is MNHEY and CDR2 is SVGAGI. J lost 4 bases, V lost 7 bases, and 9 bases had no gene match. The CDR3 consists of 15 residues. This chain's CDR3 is CASIGLAESTGELFF. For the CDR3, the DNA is TGTGCCAGCATCGGCCTAGCGGAAAGCACCGGGGAGCTGTTTTTT.

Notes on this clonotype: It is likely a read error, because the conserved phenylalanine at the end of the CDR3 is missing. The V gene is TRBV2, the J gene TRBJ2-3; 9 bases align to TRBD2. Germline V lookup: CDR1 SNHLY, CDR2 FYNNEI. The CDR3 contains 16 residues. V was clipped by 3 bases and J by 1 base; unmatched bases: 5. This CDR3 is CASSETSGFRTDTQYS. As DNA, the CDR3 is TGTGCCAGCAGTGAGACTAGCGGATTCCGCACAGATACGCAGTATTCT.

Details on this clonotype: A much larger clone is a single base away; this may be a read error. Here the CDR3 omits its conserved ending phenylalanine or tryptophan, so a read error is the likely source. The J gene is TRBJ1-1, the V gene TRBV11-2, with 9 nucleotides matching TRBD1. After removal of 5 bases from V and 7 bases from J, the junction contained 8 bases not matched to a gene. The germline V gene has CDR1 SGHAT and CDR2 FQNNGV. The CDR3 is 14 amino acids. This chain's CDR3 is CASSLSGTGNEAFS. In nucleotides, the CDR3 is TGTGCCAGCAGCCTAAGCGGGACAGGGAATGAAGCTTTCTCT.

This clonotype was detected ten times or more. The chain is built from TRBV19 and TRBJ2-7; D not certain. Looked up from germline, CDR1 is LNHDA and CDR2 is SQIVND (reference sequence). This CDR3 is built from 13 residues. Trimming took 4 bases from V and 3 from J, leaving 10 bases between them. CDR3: CASSRSAGYEQYF. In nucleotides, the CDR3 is TGTGCCAGTAGTAGGTCGGCAGGCTACGAGCAGTACTTC.

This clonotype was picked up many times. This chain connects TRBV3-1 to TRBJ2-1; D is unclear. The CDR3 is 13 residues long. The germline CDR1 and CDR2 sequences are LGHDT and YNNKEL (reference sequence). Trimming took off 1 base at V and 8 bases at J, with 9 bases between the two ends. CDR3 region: CASSQVARDEQFF. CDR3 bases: TGTGCCAGCAGCCAAGTCGCAAGGGATGAGCAGTTCTTC.

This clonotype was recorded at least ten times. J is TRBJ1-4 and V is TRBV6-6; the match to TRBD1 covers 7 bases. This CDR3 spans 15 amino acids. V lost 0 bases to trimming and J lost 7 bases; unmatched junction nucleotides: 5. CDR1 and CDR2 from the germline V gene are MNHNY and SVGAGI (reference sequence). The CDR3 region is CASSYSGEGAEKLFF. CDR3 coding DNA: TGTGCCAGCAGTTACTCCGGAGAGGGGGCTGAAAAACTGTTTTTT.

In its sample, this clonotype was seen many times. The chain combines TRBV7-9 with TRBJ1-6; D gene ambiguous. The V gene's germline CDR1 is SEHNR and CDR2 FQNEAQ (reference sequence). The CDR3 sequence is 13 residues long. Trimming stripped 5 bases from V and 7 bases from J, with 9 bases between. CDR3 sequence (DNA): TGTGCCAGCAGCCTCAGCAGCAATTCACCCCTCCACTTT. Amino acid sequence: CASSLSSNSPLHF.

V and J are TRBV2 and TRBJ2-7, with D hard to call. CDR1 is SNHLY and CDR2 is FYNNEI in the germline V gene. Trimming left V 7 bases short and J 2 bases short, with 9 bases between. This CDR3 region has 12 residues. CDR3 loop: CASTSQAYEQYF. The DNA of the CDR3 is TGTGCCAGCACAAGTCAAGCCTACGAGCAGTACTTC. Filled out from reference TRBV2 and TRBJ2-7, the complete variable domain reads EPEVTQTPSHQVTQMGQEVILRCVPISNHLYFYWYRQILGQKVEFLVSFYNNEISEKSEIFDDQFSVERPDGSNFTLKIRSTKLEDSAMYFCASTSQAYEQYFGPGTRLTVT.

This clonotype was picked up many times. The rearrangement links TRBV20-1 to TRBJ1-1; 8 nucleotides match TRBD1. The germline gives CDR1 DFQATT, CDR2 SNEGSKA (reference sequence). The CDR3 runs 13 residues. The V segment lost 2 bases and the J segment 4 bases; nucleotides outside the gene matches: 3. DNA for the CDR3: TGCAGTGCTAGACGTGACAGGGGCACTGAAGCTTTCTTT. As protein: CSARRDRGTEAFF.

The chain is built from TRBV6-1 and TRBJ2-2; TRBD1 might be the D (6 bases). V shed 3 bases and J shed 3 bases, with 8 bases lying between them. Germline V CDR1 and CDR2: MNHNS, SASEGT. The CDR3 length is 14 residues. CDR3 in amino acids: CASSDRGYTGELFF. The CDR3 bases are TGTGCCAGCAGTGACAGGGGATACACCGGGGAGCTGTTTTTT.

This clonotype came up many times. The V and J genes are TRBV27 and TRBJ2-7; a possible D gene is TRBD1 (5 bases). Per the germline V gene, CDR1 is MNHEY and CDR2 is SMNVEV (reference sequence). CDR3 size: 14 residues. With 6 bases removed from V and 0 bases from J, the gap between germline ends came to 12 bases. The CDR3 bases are TGTGCCAGCAGAGGGGTAGTCGGCTCCTACGAGCAGTACTTC. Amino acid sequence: CASRGVVGSYEQYF.

The CDR3 region is CASSLAGLAGGTDTQYF. The CDR3 nucleotides are TGTGCCAGCAGCTTAGCGGGACTAGCGGGAGGCACAGATACGCAGTATTTT. This chain links TRBV7-2 with TRBJ2-3, with 14 bases identical to TRBD2. The germline gives CDR1 SGHTA, CDR2 FQGNSA. CDR3 size: 17 residues. V lost 0 bases and J lost 1; bases outside the gene matches: 0.

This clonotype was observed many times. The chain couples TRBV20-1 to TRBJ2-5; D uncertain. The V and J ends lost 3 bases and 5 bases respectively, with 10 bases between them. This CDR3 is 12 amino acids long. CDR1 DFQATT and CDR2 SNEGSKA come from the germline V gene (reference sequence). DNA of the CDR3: TGCAGTGCTAGTCAAAGCGAGGAGACCCAGTACTTC. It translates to CSASQSEETQYF.

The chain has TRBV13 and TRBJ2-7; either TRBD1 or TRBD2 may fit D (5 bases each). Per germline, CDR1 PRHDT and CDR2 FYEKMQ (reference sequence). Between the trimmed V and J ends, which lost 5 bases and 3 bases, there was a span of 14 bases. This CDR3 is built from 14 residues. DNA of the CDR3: TGTGCCAGCAGCATAACCGGGACGGGCTACGAGCAGTACTTC. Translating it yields CASSITGTGYEQYF.

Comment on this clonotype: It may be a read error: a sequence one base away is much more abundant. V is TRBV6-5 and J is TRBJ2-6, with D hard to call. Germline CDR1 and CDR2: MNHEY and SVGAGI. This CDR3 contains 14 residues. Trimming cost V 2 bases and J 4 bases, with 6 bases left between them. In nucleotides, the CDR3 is TGTGCCAGCAGTTACAGGTTGGGGGCCAACGTCCTGACTTTC. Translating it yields CASSYRLGANVLTF.

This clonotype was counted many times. This chain's CDR3 is CASLGRGTQYF. The CDR3 region has the DNA TGTGCCAGCCTAGGTCGGGGTACGCAGTATTTT. J is TRBJ2-3 and V is TRBV9; the D gene is possibly TRBD2 (5 bases). The V end lost 7 bases, the J end lost 8 bases, and 11 bases lay between the germline ends. Per germline, CDR1 SGDLS and CDR2 YYNGEE. The CDR3 covers 11 residues. Complete variable domain (other parts from reference TRBV9 and TRBJ2-3): DSGVTQTPKHLITATGQRVTLRCSPRSGDLSVYWYQQSLDQGLQFLIQYYNGEERAKGNILERFSAQQFPDLHSELNLSSLELGDSALYFCASLGRGTQYFGPGTRLTVL.

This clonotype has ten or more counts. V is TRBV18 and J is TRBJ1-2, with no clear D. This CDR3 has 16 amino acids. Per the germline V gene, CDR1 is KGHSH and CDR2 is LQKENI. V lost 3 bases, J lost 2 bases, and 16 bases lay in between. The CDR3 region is CASSPRSSGGNYGYTF. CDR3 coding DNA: TGTGCCAGCTCACCGAGGAGTTCAGGCGGGAACTATGGCTACACCTTC.

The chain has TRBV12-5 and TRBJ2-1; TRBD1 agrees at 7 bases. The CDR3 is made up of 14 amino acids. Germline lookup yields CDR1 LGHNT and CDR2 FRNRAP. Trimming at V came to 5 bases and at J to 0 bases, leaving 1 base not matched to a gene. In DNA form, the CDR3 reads TGTGCTAGTGGTCCAGGGGGCTCCTACAATGAGCAGTTCTTC. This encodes CASGPGGSYNEQFF.

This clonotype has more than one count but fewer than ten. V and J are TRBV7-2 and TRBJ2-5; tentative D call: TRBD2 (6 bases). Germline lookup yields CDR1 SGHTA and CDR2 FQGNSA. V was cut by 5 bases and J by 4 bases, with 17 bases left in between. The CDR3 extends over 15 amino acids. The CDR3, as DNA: TGTGCCAGCAGCGAACCTTATACGGGACTAGAGACCCAGTACTTC. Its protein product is CASSEPYTGLETQYF.

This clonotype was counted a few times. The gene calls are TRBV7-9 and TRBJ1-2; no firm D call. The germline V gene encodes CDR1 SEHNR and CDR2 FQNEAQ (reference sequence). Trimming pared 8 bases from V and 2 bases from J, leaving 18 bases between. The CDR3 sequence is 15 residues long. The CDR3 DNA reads TGTGCCAGCTCAAACAAGGCCCGAGGAAACTATGGCTACACCTTC. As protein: CASSNKARGNYGYTF.

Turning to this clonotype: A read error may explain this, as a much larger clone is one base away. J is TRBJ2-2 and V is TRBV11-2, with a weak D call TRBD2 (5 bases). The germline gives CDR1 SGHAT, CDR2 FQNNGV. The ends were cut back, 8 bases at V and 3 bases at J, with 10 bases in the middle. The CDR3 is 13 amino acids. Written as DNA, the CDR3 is TGTGCCAGCGGCCCGGGGTACACCGGGGAGCTGTTTTTT. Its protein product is CASGPGYTGELFF. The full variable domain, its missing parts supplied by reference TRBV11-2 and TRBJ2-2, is EAGVAQSPRYKIIEKRQSVAFWCNPISGHATLYWYQQILGQGPKLLIQFQNNGVVDDSQLPKDRFSAERLKGVDSTLKIQPAKLEDSAVYLCASGPGYTGELFFGEGSRLTVL.

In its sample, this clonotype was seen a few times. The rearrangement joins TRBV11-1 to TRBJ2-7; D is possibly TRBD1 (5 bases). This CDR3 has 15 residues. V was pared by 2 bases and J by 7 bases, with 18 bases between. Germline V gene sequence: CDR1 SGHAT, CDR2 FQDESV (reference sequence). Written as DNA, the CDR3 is TGTGCCAGCAGCTTACAGCCCAGTTCGAAGGGGGAGCAGTACTTC. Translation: CASSLQPSSKGEQYF.

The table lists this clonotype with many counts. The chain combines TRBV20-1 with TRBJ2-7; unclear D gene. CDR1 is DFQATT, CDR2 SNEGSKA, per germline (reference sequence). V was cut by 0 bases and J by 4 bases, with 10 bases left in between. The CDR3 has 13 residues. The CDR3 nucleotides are TGCAGTGCTAGAGATTCCGGAAATTACGAGCAGTACTTC. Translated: CSARDSGNYEQYF.

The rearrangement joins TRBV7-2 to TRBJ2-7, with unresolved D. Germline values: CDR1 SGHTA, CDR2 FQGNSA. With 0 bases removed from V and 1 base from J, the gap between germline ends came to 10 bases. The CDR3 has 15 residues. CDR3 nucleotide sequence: TGTGCCAGCAGCTTAGCTGCAGGAGAATCCTACGAGCAGTACTTC. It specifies CASSLAAGESYEQYF. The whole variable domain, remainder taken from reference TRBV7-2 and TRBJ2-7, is GAGVSQSPSNKVTEKGKDVELRCDPISGHTALYWYRQSLGQGLEFLIYFQGNSAPDKSGLPSDRFSAERTGGSVSTLTIQRTQQEDSAVYLCASSLAAGESYEQYFGPGTRLTVT.

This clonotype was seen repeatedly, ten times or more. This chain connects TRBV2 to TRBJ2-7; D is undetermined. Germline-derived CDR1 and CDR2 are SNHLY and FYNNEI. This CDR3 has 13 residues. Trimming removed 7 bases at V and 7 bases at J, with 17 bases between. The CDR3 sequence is CASTPGPSEEQYF. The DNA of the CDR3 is TGTGCCAGCACCCCCGGGCCATCAGAAGAGCAGTACTTC.

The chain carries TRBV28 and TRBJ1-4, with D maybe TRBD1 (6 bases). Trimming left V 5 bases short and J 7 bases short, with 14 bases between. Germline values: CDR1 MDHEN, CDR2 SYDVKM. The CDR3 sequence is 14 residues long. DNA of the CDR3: TGTGCCAGCAGTCCGGGACATCTAGGTGAAAAACTGTTTTTT. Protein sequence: CASSPGHLGEKLFF.

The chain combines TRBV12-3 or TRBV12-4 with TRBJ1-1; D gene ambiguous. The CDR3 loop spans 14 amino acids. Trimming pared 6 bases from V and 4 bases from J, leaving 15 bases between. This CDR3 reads CASRSPGDGTEAFF. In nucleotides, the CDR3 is TGTGCCAGCAGGTCGCCAGGAGACGGCACTGAAGCTTTCTTT.